This TCR beta chain was documented in a study of blood T cell repertoires in COVID-19. Trimming took off 2 bases at V and 2 bases at J, with 15 bases between the two ends. Germline V gives CDR1 LGHDT, CDR2 YNNKEL (reference sequence). The CDR3 consists of 16 residues. In terms of age and location, participants ranged from roughly 18 to 90 years and lived in about 25 US areas. Researchers sorted participants into cohorts using their self-reported clinical history. Exposed participants came across a COVID-19 case within 2 weeks before study entry. Authors' processing steps: Reference gene primer amplification gave estimated nucleated cell counts. Assay: immunoSEQ multiplex PCR; the TCRdb copy retains only in-frame clones and omits some. V and J calls and clone size are as listed in that table; D and trimming were resolved from the DNA. The table lists 130,000 to 150,000 clones, 84% of them singletons.

This clonotype was obtained from a woman aged 50 to 65 who had been exposed to COVID-19. The chain links TRBV3-1 (or the pseudogene TRBV3-2) to TRBJ2-5; weak D call: TRBD1 (5 bases). The sequencing sample was made of PBMCs or T cells enriched from blood (not recorded which). CDR3 protein: CASSQLGAPGQETQYF. CDR3 nucleotides: TGTGCCAGCAGCCAATTAGGGGCCCCCGGGCAAGAGACCCAGTACTTC.